The present entry profiles one T cell receptor beta chain with its context. Its antigen remains undetermined. No much larger clone is present one base from it, and per-base qualities are unavailable. The same CDR3 is also encoded by other DNA sequences in this sample. The data originate from a study of Ad26.COV2.S vaccination and SARS-CoV-2 variants (dated by TCRdb to the early 2020s). In terms of the full investigation: Vaccine-arm donors were drawn from COV1001, a multicentre, randomized, double-blind, placebo-controlled phase I-IIa trial of Ad26.COV2.S in healthy adults. Ad26.COV2.S was administered intramuscularly at a dose of 5x10^10 or 1x10^11 viral particles, either as one shot or as two shots given 56 days apart. TCRbeta repertoire sequencing served as the tool for gauging how specific and how broad the SARS-CoV-2-reactive T cell receptors were following Ad26.COV2.S vaccination. A total of about 30 samples were included in the TCR-sequenced set, comprising 19 Ad26.COV2.S vaccine recipients, 5 placebo recipients and 8 SARS-CoV-2 convalescent individuals. Trial participants were randomized into five groups of five, in which low-dose or high-dose Ad26.COV2.S was given once or twice, or placebo was given on both occasions. Investigators remained blinded to trial group allocation during experiments and outcome assessment. Results and caveats for the whole study, not just this receptor: Non-spike TCR breadth was comparable between vaccine and placebo recipients, consistent with the vaccine containing only spike. The study was not powered to compare responses between vaccine doses or regimens. Compared with placebo recipients, Ad26.COV2.S recipients showed higher spike-specific TCR breadth (P = 0.0014). The authors noted that the TCR breadth and depth analyses may have underestimated total T cell responses. After vaccination, substantial breadth of spike-specific CD8+ and CD4+ T cell responses was reported.

In the germline V gene, CDR1 corresponds to SNHLY and CDR2 to FYNNEI. The CDR3 measures 14 amino acids from cysteine to phenylalanine. Only the CDR3 portion is preserved as DNA: 42 bases, with reading frame beginning at the first base. The trim is 9 bases for V and 0 bases for J, with a gap of 11 bases between the germline ends. The immunoSEQ Assay was the method used to sequence TCRbeta CDR3 regions. After extraction, genomic DNA underwent amplification by bias-controlled multiplex PCR, followed by high-throughput sequencing. On the authors' methods: To quantify the absolute abundance of every unique TCRbeta CDR3 region, sequences were collapsed and filtered. T cell fraction was estimated by normalizing TCRbeta template counts to usable DNA, which was measured by amplifying reference genes present in all nucleated cells. Repertoire TCRs were annotated as SARS-CoV-2-specific when V gene, CDR3 amino acid sequence and J gene were exactly matched to a known reactive TCR set. The reference SARS-CoV-2 TCR set was derived from MIRA and filtered for enrichment in COVID-19-positive ImmuneCODE repertoires, a step that removed public or cross-reactive TCRs. Drawing on the MIRA antigens, annotated TCRs were analysed further at the level of specific ORF or position within ORF. Breadth was defined as the number of annotated unique rearrangements divided by the total number of unique productive rearrangements, and depth was defined as the summed frequency of the annotated unique rearrangements. TCR breadth was compared between groups using two-sided Wilcoxon rank-sum tests. TCRdb re-hosts the immuneACCESS table, in-frame sequences only. Its copies lack some clones; in the studies checked, an unresolved V gene accounts for under half of them, and the cause for the rest is not known. That table gives V, J and clone size, and the DNA gave D and trimming. A total of 350,000 to 500,000 clones appear in this sample, 90% of them only once. Together, the top ten hold 10% to 15% of the sample.

Explained via the paper, the treatment or condition label denotes: approximately 18 received Ad26.COV2.S at low or high dose, single or two shots; about 5 received placebo; per-sample allocation not given. For vaccine and placebo recipients, the sequenced repertoires came from samples collected on day 63 after the first injection. Cohort 1b enrolled about 25 adults aged 18-55 years at a single site in Boston, USA, between 29 July and 7 August 2020. Ad26.COV2.S consisted of a replication-incompetent adenovirus type 26 vector by which a prefusion-stabilized SARS-CoV-2 spike protein from the original Wuhan strain was expressed.

This specimen was peripheral blood, taken in a trial of Ad26.COV2.S vaccine versus placebo. This receptor chain uses TRBV2 and TRBJ1-4; TRBD1 could be the D gene, as 5 bases match. The receptor's source is a person aged 18-65 years who received the Ad26.COV2.S COVID-19 vaccine or a placebo. The CDR3 has the sequence CASRDRSTNEKLFF. The nucleotides read TGTGCCAGTAGGGACCGATCAACTAATGAAAAACTGTTTTTT.